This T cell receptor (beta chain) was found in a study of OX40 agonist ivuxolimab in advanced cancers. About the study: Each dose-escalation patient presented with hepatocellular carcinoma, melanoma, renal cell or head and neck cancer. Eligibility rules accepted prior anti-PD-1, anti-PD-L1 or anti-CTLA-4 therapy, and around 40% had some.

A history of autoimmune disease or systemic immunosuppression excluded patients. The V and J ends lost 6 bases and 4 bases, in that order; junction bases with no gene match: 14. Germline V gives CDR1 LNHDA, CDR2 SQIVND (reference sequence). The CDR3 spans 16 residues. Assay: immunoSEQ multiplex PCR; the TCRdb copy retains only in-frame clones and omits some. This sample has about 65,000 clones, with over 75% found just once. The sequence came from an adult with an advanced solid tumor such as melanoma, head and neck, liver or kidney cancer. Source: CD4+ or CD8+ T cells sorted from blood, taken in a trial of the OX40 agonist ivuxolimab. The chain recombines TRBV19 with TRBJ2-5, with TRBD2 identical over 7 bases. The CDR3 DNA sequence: TGTGCCAGTAGCGCGGGAGCCCCCAGGGAGGGAGAGACCCAGTACTTC. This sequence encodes CASSAGAPREGETQYF. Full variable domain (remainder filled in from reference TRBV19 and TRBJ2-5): DGGITQSPKYLFRKEGQNVTLSCEQNLNHDAMYWYRQDPGQGLRLIYYSQIVNDFQKGDIAEGYSVSREKKESFPLTVTSAQKNPTAFYLCASSAGAPREGETQYFGPGTRLLVL.